These 29 T cell receptor beta chains originate from one sample sequenced in a study of T cells in Graves' hyperthyroidism and ophthalmopathy. RNA transcripts were the template for amplifying TCR beta CDR3 regions. HTBI primers were used for first-round RT-PCR of the TCR CDR3. MiXCR, applied by TCRdb to the multiplex PCR reads, yields one record per CDR3 protein. The table lists approximately 400,000 distinct CDR3 sequences, about a fifth of them singletons. The sample comprised blood. Receptor source: a man between 18 and 29 years old with Graves' ophthalmopathy.

Turning to this clonotype: This may be a read error: a much more frequent sequence differs by one nucleotide. The chain combines TRBV25-1 with TRBJ2-7, with D possibly matching TRBD1 (5 bases). The CDR3 covers 12 residues. Germline CDR1 and CDR2: MGHDK and SYGVNS. Trimming took off 6 bases at V and 2 bases at J, with 8 bases between the two ends. CDR3 in amino acids: CASSQDTYEQYF. The CDR3 DNA sequence: TGTGCCAGCAGCCAGGACACCTACGAGCAGTACTTC.

The sample holds many counts of this clonotype. This rearrangement joins TRBV2 to TRBJ2-3; no clear D gene. There are 14 residues in the CDR3. V lost 4 bases, J lost 2 bases, and 10 bases lay in between. Germline CDR1 and CDR2: SNHLY and FYNNEI. The CDR3: CASSAARVTDTQYF. As DNA, the CDR3 is TGTGCCAGCAGTGCGGCTAGGGTCACAGATACGCAGTATTTT.

On this clonotype itself: A much bigger clone sits one base away, suggesting this may be a read error. The chain recombines TRBV11-2 with TRBJ2-1, with TRBD2 matching over 13 bases. The J call may be mistaken, given a closer DNA end match to TRBJ2-7. CDR1 is SGHAT, CDR2 FQNNGV, per germline. The CDR3 has 18 amino acids. The CDR3 DNA follows: TGTGCCAGCAGCTTAGGACTAGCGGGGGGAAGCTCCTACAATGAGCAGTACTTC. This encodes CASSLGLAGGSSYNEQYF.

This clonotype was recorded a few times. The gene calls are TRBV9 and TRBJ2-2; 8 nucleotides match TRBD2. V gave up 4 bases and J gave up 4 bases; unmatched junction bases: 18. Germline lookup yields CDR1 SGDLS and CDR2 YYNGEE. The CDR3 has 19 residues. The CDR3 DNA sequence: TGTGCCAGCAGCCTCACGGGCAGCGGGGGAGTCTCGAGCACCGGGGAGCTGTTTTTT. Its translation: CASSLTGSGGVSSTGELFF.

Many counts were recorded for this clonotype. This sequence joins TRBV28 and TRBJ1-5, with D possibly being TRBD1 (6 bases). Trimming took off 7 bases at V and 0 bases at J, with 19 bases between the two ends. From germline, CDR1 is MDHEN and CDR2 SYDVKM. The CDR3 totals 17 residues. The CDR3 DNA reads TGTGCCAGCACTACTATGGGGGGCCCCTATAGCAATCAGCCCCAGCATTTT. Translating it yields CASTTMGGPYSNQPQHF.

This chain uses TRBV6-1 with TRBJ2-1; D is perhaps TRBD1 (5 bases). Between the trimmed V and J ends, which lost 6 bases and 3 bases, there was a span of 12 bases. The CDR3 has 14 amino acids. Germline V gives CDR1 MNHNS, CDR2 SASEGT. Here the CDR3 reads CASSRDRDYNEQFF. CDR3 nucleotides: TGTGCCAGCAGCCGAGACAGAGACTACAATGAGCAGTTCTTC.

This clonotype has a count of ten or more. The chain has TRBV3-1 and TRBJ2-7; TRBD1 agrees at 11 bases. V shed 3 bases and J 5 bases; nucleotides not matched to a gene: 6. The CDR3 runs to 15 residues. Germline V gene sequence: CDR1 LGHDT, CDR2 YNNKEL (reference sequence). The CDR3 DNA reads TGTGCCAGCAGCCATCGGGACAGGGGGACCCACGAGCAGTACTTC. Residues: CASSHRDRGTHEQYF.

This clonotype was detected a few times. The V and J genes are TRBV5-1 and TRBJ2-3; tentatively, D is TRBD1 (7 bases). The CDR3 has 15 residues. Per the germline V gene, CDR1 is SGHRS and CDR2 is YFSETQ. V was pared by 2 bases and J by 5 bases, with 15 bases between. CDR3 sequence (DNA): TGCGCCAGCAGCTTAGACAGGGAGGTGGTAGATACGCAGTATTTT. This encodes CASSLDREVVDTQYF.

The V gene is TRBV7-2, the J gene TRBJ2-7; maybe TRBD1 (6 bases). V was cut by 4 bases and J by 6 bases, with 19 bases left in between. Germline V gives CDR1 SGHTA, CDR2 FQGNSA. The CDR3 sequence is 15 residues long. The CDR3 region is CASSSYISRGGEQYF. The CDR3 DNA reads TGTGCCAGCAGCTCATATATCTCCAGGGGCGGCGAGCAGTACTTC.

This clonotype occurred many times. This chain uses TRBV3-1 with TRBJ1-2; the D gene is possibly TRBD1 (5 bases). Trimming cost V 1 base and J 4 bases, with 19 bases left between them. Germline V gene data show CDR1 as LGHDT and CDR2 as YNNKEL (reference sequence). The CDR3 length is 17 residues. Written as DNA, the CDR3 is TGTGCCAGCAGCCAAGGCAAGACAGACCTTTTTCTCTATGGCTACACCTTC. Protein product: CASSQGKTDLFLYGYTF.

This clonotype appeared a few times. The chain uses TRBV6-1 and TRBJ1-1, with unresolved D. The CDR3 has 13 residues. V lost 0 bases and J 8 bases, leaving 10 bases between the germline ends. The V gene's germline CDR1 is MNHNS and CDR2 SASEGT. CDR3: CASSEALTMEAFF. The CDR3, as DNA: TGTGCCAGCAGTGAAGCTTTGACTATGGAAGCTTTCTTT.

This clonotype was counted at least ten times. The J gene is TRBJ1-1, the V gene TRBV27, with TRBD1 matching 11 bases. Germline V gene lookup returns CDR1 MNHEY and CDR2 SMNVEV (reference sequence). This CDR3 has 17 residues. V shed 4 bases and J 4 bases; nucleotides not matched to a gene: 11. CDR3 residues: CASSSPGQGAYGTEAFF. The CDR3 coding sequence is TGTGCCAGCAGTTCGCCCGGACAGGGGGCATATGGCACTGAAGCTTTCTTT.

This chain joins TRBV24-1 and TRBJ2-1, with 8 bases identical to TRBD2. The V and J ends lost 1 base and 0 bases, in that order; junction bases with no gene match: 4. The CDR3 contains 17 residues. The germline V gene encodes CDR1 KGHDR and CDR2 SFDVKD. CDR3 DNA: TGTGCCACCAGTGATTTACGGCGGGGGGACTCCTACAATGAGCAGTTCTTC. Its protein product is CATSDLRRGDSYNEQFF.

V gene TRBV4-1 combines with J gene TRBJ1-5; D remains unclear. Trimming removed 0 bases from V and 5 bases from J, with 11 bases in between. This CDR3 comprises 15 residues. CDR1 is MGHRA and CDR2 is YSYEKL in the germline V gene. Here the CDR3 DNA reads TGCGCCAGCAGCCAAGATGCAGGCGATTATCAGCCCCAGCATTTT. It translates to CASSQDAGDYQPQHF.

This clonotype was detected many times. The V call is TRBV11-2, the J call TRBJ2-1; D call uncertain. CDR1 and CDR2 (germline): SGHAT, FQNNGV. The CDR3 loop spans 13 amino acids. Trimming took off 1 base at V and 3 bases at J, with 4 bases between the two ends. The CDR3 DNA sequence: TGTGCCAGCAGCTTAGCTGACTACAATGAGCAGTTCTTC. It specifies CASSLADYNEQFF.

V gene TRBV12-3 or TRBV12-4 combines with J gene TRBJ2-2; D is unresolved. Trimming took 0 bases from V and 3 from J, leaving 8 bases between them. CDR3 size: 15 residues. The CDR3 loop reads CASSLALDYTGELFF. The CDR3 DNA reads as TGTGCCAGCAGTTTAGCGCTAGACTACACCGGGGAGCTGTTTTTT.

This clonotype was observed many times. The chain carries TRBV25-1 and TRBJ2-7; the D gene is possibly TRBD2 (5 bases). CDR1 is MGHDK, CDR2 SYGVNS, per germline. Between the trimmed V and J ends, which lost 1 base and 5 bases, there was a span of 18 bases. CDR3 length equals 16 residues. The CDR3 nucleotides read TGTGCCAGCAGTGAATTCGGGGTCGGTCCATTCCACGAGCAGTACTTC. As protein: CASSEFGVGPFHEQYF.

Many counts were recorded for this clonotype. The gene calls are TRBV28 and TRBJ1-2; perhaps TRBD1 as D (6 bases). With 4 bases removed from V and 4 bases from J, the gap between germline ends came to 22 bases. The CDR3 sequence is 17 residues long. Germline lookup yields CDR1 MDHEN and CDR2 SYDVKM. In DNA form, the CDR3 reads TGTGCCAGCAGTTCCACCACCGACAGGTGGTTCGTCTATGGCTACACCTTC. Translation: CASSSTTDRWFVYGYTF.

The chain employs TRBV12-3 or TRBV12-4 and TRBJ1-1; 7 nucleotides align to TRBD1. This CDR3 has 14 residues. V gave up 3 bases and J gave up 4 bases; unmatched junction bases: 5. The CDR3 loop reads CASSFQGGATEAFF. The CDR3 DNA sequence: TGTGCCAGCAGTTTTCAGGGGGGGGCCACTGAAGCTTTCTTT.

This clonotype was seen a few times. The genes are TRBV6-2 or TRBV6-3 and TRBJ2-5, with a tentative D call TRBD1 (5 bases). Germline loops: CDR1 MNHEY, CDR2 SVGEGT. With 10 bases removed from V and 5 bases from J, the gap between germline ends came to 17 bases. The CDR3 runs 13 residues. As DNA, the CDR3 is TGTGCCATACGGTTACCTCCAGGGGAGACCCAGTACTTC. Protein sequence: CAIRLPPGETQYF.

The sample holds one count of this clonotype. The rearrangement uses TRBV29-1 and TRBJ1-3; the D is unclear. V gave up 0 bases and J gave up 9 bases, with 9 bases separating them. The germline CDR1 and CDR2 sequences are SQVTM and ANQGSEA. The CDR3 is 12 amino acids. CDR3 loop: CSVEDGPSTIYF. CDR3 bases: TGCAGCGTTGAAGATGGGCCTAGCACCATATATTTT.

The chain uses TRBV2 and TRBJ2-7; the match to TRBD2 covers 14 bases. Germline V gives CDR1 SNHLY, CDR2 FYNNEI. V gave up 8 bases and J gave up 4 bases; unmatched junction bases: 25. CDR3 length equals 21 residues. CDR3 in amino acids: CASPPGVTAGTSGSKGYEQYF. In DNA, the CDR3 is TGTGCCAGCCCTCCCGGGGTGACAGCCGGGACTAGCGGGAGTAAAGGATACGAGCAGTACTTC. Looking up the rest from reference TRBV2 and TRBJ2-7 gives the full variable domain: EPEVTQTPSHQVTQMGQEVILRCVPISNHLYFYWYRQILGQKVEFLVSFYNNEISEKSEIFDDQFSVERPDGSNFTLKIRSTKLEDSAMYFCASPPGVTAGTSGSKGYEQYFGPGTRLTVT.

This chain connects TRBV29-1 to TRBJ2-7; 9 nucleotides line up with TRBD1. Germline CDR1 SQVTM, CDR2 ANQGSEA. V trimming: 4 bases; J trimming: 6 bases; junction bases outside the gene matches: 4. There are 12 residues in the CDR3. This CDR3 is CSVGRTGVEQYF. The CDR3 nucleotides read TGCAGCGTTGGAAGGACAGGGGTCGAGCAGTACTTC.

This clonotype has a count of ten or more. V gene TRBV12-3 or TRBV12-4 combines with J gene TRBJ1-1; tentatively, D is TRBD1 (6 bases). CDR3 length: 12 residues. Trimming shortened V by 5 bases and J by 5 bases, and 9 bases separated the two germline ends. CDR3 bases: TGTGCCAGCAGTGCACAGGGAACTGAAGCTTTCTTT. This translates into CASSAQGTEAFF.

This clonotype was recorded at least ten times. V is TRBV7-2 and J is TRBJ1-5, with a tentative D call TRBD1 (6 bases). Germline V CDR1 and CDR2: SGHTA, FQGNSA. CDR3 length: 14 amino acids. The V and J ends lost 5 bases and 6 bases respectively, with 14 bases between them. The CDR3: CASSTPGGPQPQHF. The DNA for the CDR3 is TGTGCCAGCAGCACCCCCGGGGGCCCTCAGCCCCAGCATTTT.

This clonotype was detected only a few times. The genes are TRBV5-1 and TRBJ2-1; 7 bases line up with TRBD1. V dropped 2 bases and J dropped 5; count of bases not matched to a gene: 7. The CDR3 is 15 amino acids. Germline V gives CDR1 SGHRS, CDR2 YFSETQ. CDR3 in DNA: TGCGCCAGCAGCTTTGCCGGGACAGATAACAATGAGCAGTTCTTC. This gives the protein CASSFAGTDNNEQFF.

The chain has TRBV6-1 and TRBJ1-5, with 8 bases that match TRBD1. CDR1 and CDR2 (germline): MNHNS, SASEGT. V dropped 6 bases and J dropped 7; count of bases not matched to a gene: 5. This CDR3 spans 13 amino acids. CDR3 amino acids: CASRDRVEQPQHF. The CDR3 DNA sequence: TGTGCCAGCAGGGACAGGGTCGAACAGCCCCAGCATTTT.

This clonotype was seen once. The V call is TRBV4-2, the J call TRBJ1-4; D may be TRBD1 (6 bases). Trimming pared 0 bases from V and 0 bases from J, leaving 8 bases between. This CDR3 spans 16 amino acids. Germline CDR1 LGHNA, CDR2 YNFKEQ. The CDR3 protein is CASSQETGTTNEKLFF. The CDR3 DNA sequence: TGTGCCAGCAGCCAAGAGACAGGAACAACTAATGAAAAACTGTTTTTT.

This clonotype was detected many times. V usage is TRBV2 and J usage is TRBJ2-2; no clear D. Germline loops: CDR1 SNHLY, CDR2 FYNNEI. This CDR3 comprises 11 residues. V lost 9 bases, J lost 5 bases, and 7 bases lay in between. CDR3 nucleotide sequence: TGTGCCAGTCAAAGGACCGGGGAGCTGTTTTTT. It codes for CASQRTGELFF.